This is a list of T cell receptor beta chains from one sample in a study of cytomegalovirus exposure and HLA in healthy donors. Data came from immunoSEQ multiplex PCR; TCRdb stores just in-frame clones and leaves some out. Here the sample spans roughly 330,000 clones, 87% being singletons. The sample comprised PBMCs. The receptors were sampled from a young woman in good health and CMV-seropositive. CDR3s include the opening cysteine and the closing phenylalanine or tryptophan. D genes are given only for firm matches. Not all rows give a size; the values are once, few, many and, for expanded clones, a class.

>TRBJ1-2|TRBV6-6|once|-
TGTGCCAGCAGTGGGCTAGGGCTGGATGGCTACACCTTC
CASSGLGLDGYTF
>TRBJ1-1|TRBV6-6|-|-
TGTGCCAGCAGTTACAGTGGAATGAACACTGAAGCTTTCTTT
CASSYSGMNTEAFF
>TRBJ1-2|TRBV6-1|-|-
TGTGCCAGCAGTGAAATGGCCAGACCGAGTTCCTATGGCTACACCTTC
CASSEMARPSSYGYTF
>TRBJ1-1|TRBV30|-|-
TGTGCCTGGAGTGCCCGGGGGAACACTGAAGCTTTCTTT
CAWSARGNTEAFF
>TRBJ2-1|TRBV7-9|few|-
TGTGCCAGCAGCGCTCGGTCACTAGGATGGGATGAGCAGTTCTTC
CASSARSLGWDEQFF
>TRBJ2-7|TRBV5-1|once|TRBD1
TGCGCCAGCAGCTTGGGTGGGACAGGGCCCTACGAGCAGTACTTC
CASSLGGTGPYEQYF
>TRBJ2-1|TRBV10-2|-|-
TGCGCCAGCAGTGAGTTCGGGTTCAGCTCCTACAATGAGCAGTTCTTC
CASSEFGFSSYNEQFF
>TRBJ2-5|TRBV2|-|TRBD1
TGTGCCAGCAGTAGGGACAGGGGGCTGGAGACCCAGTACTTC
CASSRDRGLETQYF
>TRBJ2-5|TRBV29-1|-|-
TGCAGCGTTGAAACCCTAATGACGATGCGGGAGACCCAGTACTTC
CSVETLMTMRETQYF
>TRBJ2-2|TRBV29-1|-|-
TGCAGCGTTGAAGATGGGTCAGGGATGAACACCGGGGAGCTGTTTTTT
CSVEDGSGMNTGELFF
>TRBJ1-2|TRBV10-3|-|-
TGTGCCATCAGTGAGCAGCCGGGACGACTTAACTATGGCTACACCTTC
CAISEQPGRLNYGYTF
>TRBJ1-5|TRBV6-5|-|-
TGTGCCAGCAGTTTATCCAGGTGGAACAATCAGCCCCAGCATTTT
CASSLSRWNNQPQHF
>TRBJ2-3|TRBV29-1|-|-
TGCAGCGTTGTTGCCCGCACAGATACGCAGTATTTT
CSVVARTDTQYF
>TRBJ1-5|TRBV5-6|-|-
TGTGCCAGCAGCTTCCGACAGAGCAATCAGCCCCAGCATTTT
CASSFRQSNQPQHF
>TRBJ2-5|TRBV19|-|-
TGTGCCAGTAGTAATTCGATCCAAGAGACCCAGTACTTC
CASSNSIQETQYF
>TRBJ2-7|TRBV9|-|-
TGTGCCAGCAGCGCGGACGGAATCCCCGAGCAGTACTTC
CASSADGIPEQYF
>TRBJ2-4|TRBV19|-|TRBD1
TGTGCCAGTAGTATTTCGGGACAGGTCAATGCTCTGTGGCTAGGCAAAAACATTCAGTACTTC
CASSISGQVNALWLGKNIQYF
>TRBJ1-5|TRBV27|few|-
TGTGCCAGCAGCGAGAATAGCAATCAGCCCCAGCATTTT
CASSENSNQPQHF
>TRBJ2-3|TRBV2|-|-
TGTGCCAGCATGCGTCGGAGCACAGATACGCAGTATTTT
CASMRRSTDTQYF
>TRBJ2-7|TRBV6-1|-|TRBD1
TGTGCCAGCAGTGAGCAGACAGGGTCCTACGAGCAGTACTTC
CASSEQTGSYEQYF
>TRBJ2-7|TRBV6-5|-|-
TGTGCCAGCAGTTTCGCCTGGGCAAAGAGCTCCTACGAGCAGTACTTC
CASSFAWAKSSYEQYF
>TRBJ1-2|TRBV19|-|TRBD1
TGTGCCAGTAGTGGTAGACAGGGTGGCTACACCTTC
CASSGRQGGYTF
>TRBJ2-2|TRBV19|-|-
TGTGCCAGTAGTATAGTTCCTCGACAGCAAACGAACACCGGGGAGCTGTTTTTT
CASSIVPRQQTNTGELFF
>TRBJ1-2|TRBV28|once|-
TGTGCCAGCAGTTTACGGGCCGGGTCTAACTATGGCTACACCTTC
CASSLRAGSNYGYTF
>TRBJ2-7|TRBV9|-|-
TGTGCCAGCAGCGTAGCTCAAAGCTCCGAGCAGTACTTC
CASSVAQSSEQYF
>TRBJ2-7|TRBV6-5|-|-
TGTGCCAGCAGTCAGCTAGCGATCCAATACGAGCAGTACTTC
CASSQLAIQYEQYF
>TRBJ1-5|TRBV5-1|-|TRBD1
TGCGCCAGCAGCTTGGGACAGGGGAGCAATCAGCCCCAGCATTTT
CASSLGQGSNQPQHF
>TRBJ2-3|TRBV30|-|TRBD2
TGTGCCTGGAACCGAGCGGGGGGGGCAGATACGCAGTATTTT
CAWNRAGGADTQYF
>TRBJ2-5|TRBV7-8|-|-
TGTGCCAGCAGCTTTCTGCAGGGGATAGGAGAGACCCAGTACTTC
CASSFLQGIGETQYF
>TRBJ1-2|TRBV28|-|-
TGTGCCAGCACAACTCCGGAAGCATACGGGACACCAAACTATGGCTACACCTTC
CASTTPEAYGTPNYGYTF
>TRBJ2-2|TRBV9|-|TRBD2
TGTGCCAGCAGCGGATCAGGGAGGGACACCGGGGAGCTGTTTTTT
CASSGSGRDTGELFF
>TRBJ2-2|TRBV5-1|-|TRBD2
TGCGCCAGCGGAGGGACTAGCCCGACCGGGGAGCTGTTTTTT
CASGGTSPTGELFF
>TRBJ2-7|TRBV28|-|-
TGTGCCAGCAGACTATTCGACGAGCAGTACTTC
CASRLFDEQYF
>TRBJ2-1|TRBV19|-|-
TGTGCCAGTGGGGTGGGTGGGAATGAGCAGTTCTTC
CASGVGGNEQFF
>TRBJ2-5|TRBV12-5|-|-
TGTGCTAGTGGTTTGGGGACTAACCAAGAGACCCAGTACTTC
CASGLGTNQETQYF
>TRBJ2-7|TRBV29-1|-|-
TGCAGCGTTGGGGATACTAGGAGGATATCCTACGAGCAGTACTTC
CSVGDTRRISYEQYF
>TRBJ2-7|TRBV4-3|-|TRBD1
TGCGCCAGCAAACGACAGGGGGCGGAGGAGCAGTACTTC
CASKRQGAEEQYF
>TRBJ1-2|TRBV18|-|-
TGTGCCAGCTCACCACCTAGGGGATCTGGCTACACCTTC
CASSPPRGSGYTF
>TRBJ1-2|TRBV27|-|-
TGTGCCAGCAGCGACGCCGGAAACTATGGCTACACCTTC
CASSDAGNYGYTF
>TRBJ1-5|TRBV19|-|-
TGTGCCAGTAACCGGGAGAGGGGTCAGCCCCAGCATTTT
CASNRERGQPQHF
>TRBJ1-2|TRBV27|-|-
TGTGCCAGCAGTACCCGGGGGGGACACTTAGGAGGAGGCTACACCTTC
CASSTRGGHLGGGYTF
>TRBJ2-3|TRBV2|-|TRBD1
TGTGCCAGCAGTGCCGGGACAGTCAGCACAGATACGCAGTATTTT
CASSAGTVSTDTQYF
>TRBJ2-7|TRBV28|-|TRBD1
TGTGCCAGTTTTCCCCCTCACAGGGGCGAGCAGTACTTC
CASFPPHRGEQYF
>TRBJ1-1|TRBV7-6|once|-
TGTGCCAGCAGCTTGGGGCCACGGGTCGAGGCTTTCTTT
CASSLGPRVEAFF
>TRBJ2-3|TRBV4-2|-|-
TGTGCCAGCAGCCTCGGCTCAGATACGCAGTATTTT
CASSLGSDTQYF
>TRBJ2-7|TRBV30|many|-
TGTGCCTGGAGTTCTAGGAATCCCTACGAGCAGTACTTC
CAWSSRNPYEQYF
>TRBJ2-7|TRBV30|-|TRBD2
TGTGCCTGGAGTGTAGCTTGGACTAGCGGGAAGAGCTCTATGGGCGAGCAGTACTTC
CAWSVAWTSGKSSMGEQYF
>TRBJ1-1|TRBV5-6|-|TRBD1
TGTGCCAGCAGCGCTGGGACAGAGAACACTGAAGCTTTCTTT
CASSAGTENTEAFF